Listed below are T cell receptor beta chains from one sample, sequenced in a study of cytomegalovirus exposure and HLA in healthy donors. Data came from immunoSEQ multiplex PCR; TCRdb stores just in-frame clones and leaves some out. The sample has 140,000 or so clones, over 55% seen once. The sequenced sample was PBMCs. These receptors were collected from a middle-aged man in good health and CMV-seronegative. The CDR3 runs from the conserved cysteine through the conserved F or W. The D gene is left open where the match is weak. Expanded clones get a size class; other rows say once, few or many, or leave the size out.

size	D	V	J	CDR3	DNA
NA	NA	TRBV9	TRBJ2-5	CASSVTRGTETQYF	TGTGCCAGCAGCGTAACCAGGGGAACGGAGACCCAGTACTTC
NA	TRBD2	TRBV2	TRBJ2-3	CAALGAKGLAGESAQGTQYF	TGTGCCGCCCTTGGGGCTAAGGGGCTAGCGGGAGAATCAGCCCAGGGTACGCAGTATTTT
few	NA	TRBV5-1	TRBJ2-3	CASSLPRGRSTDTQYF	TGCGCCAGCAGCCTCCCCCGCGGCCGGAGCACAGATACGCAGTATTTT
medium-sized	TRBD1	TRBV15	TRBJ1-2	CATSTIRRDRGNYGYTF	TGTGCCACCAGCACAATCAGACGGGACAGGGGAAACTATGGCTACACCTTC
NA	TRBD2	TRBV9	TRBJ2-1	CASSVGLAGGIAYNEQFF	TGTGCCAGCAGCGTAGGACTAGCGGGAGGGATTGCGTACAATGAGCAGTTCTTC
NA	NA	TRBV7-9	TRBJ2-1	CASSPSYGRSSGNEQFF	TGTGCCAGCAGCCCCAGCTACGGGAGATCATCCGGCAATGAGCAGTTCTTC
NA	TRBD2	TRBV6-4	TRBJ2-3	CASTSGGLTDTQYF	TGTGCCAGCACTAGCGGGGGGCTCACAGATACGCAGTATTTT
NA	NA	TRBV9	TRBJ1-2	CASSVVPGGGYGYTF	TGTGCCAGCAGCGTAGTGCCCGGCGGGGGGTATGGCTACACCTTC
NA	TRBD2	TRBV6-5	TRBJ2-2	CASSHTSVNTGELFF	TGTGCCAGCAGTCACACTAGCGTGAACACCGGGGAGCTGTTTTTT
NA	NA	TRBV7-2	TRBJ1-2	CASSTGGRTVYGYTF	TGTGCCAGCAGCACCGGCGGGAGAACGGTCTATGGCTACACCTTC
NA	TRBD2	TRBV7-9	TRBJ2-1	CASSLGLAENEQFF	TGTGCCAGCAGCTTGGGACTAGCGGAAAATGAGCAGTTCTTC
NA	TRBD2	TRBV29-1	TRBJ2-7	CSVRAGGNYEQYF	TGCAGCGTTCGAGCGGGAGGGAACTACGAGCAGTACTTC
NA	TRBD1	TRBV5-1	TRBJ2-2	CASSLARDRGAGELFF	TGCGCCAGCAGCTTGGCCCGGGACAGGGGCGCCGGGGAGCTGTTTTTT
NA	NA	TRBV15	TRBJ2-3	CATSRGGRGPGTQYF	TGTGCCACCAGCAGAGGGGGAAGAGGACCGGGGACGCAGTATTTT
few	TRBD1	TRBV9	TRBJ2-7	CASSDSGTGDAYEQYF	TGTGCCAGCAGCGATTCCGGGACAGGGGACGCCTACGAGCAGTACTTC
NA	TRBD2	TRBV10-3	TRBJ2-3	CAISRAGDLTDTQYF	TGTGCCATCAGCAGAGCGGGAGACCTCACAGATACGCAGTATTTT
NA	TRBD2	TRBV10-3	TRBJ2-7	CAISEVRGLAGSYEQYF	TGTGCCATCAGTGAGGTCAGAGGACTAGCGGGGTCCTACGAGCAGTACTTC
NA	NA	TRBV19	TRBJ2-4	CASSIARRSKNIQYF	TGTGCCAGTAGTATTGCCCGGAGATCCAAAAACATTCAGTACTTC
NA	TRBD2	TRBV7-6	TRBJ2-1	CASSFPGLAGESYNEQFF	TGTGCCAGCAGTTTTCCGGGACTAGCGGGGGAATCCTACAATGAGCAGTTCTTC
NA	TRBD2	TRBV10-2	TRBJ2-3	CASRPRGSFNTQYF	TGCGCCAGCAGGCCTCGCGGGAGTTTTAATACGCAGTATTTT
NA	NA	TRBV2	TRBJ1-4	CASKLGALNEKLFF	TGTGCCAGCAAACTGGGAGCACTTAATGAAAAACTGTTTTTT
NA	TRBD1	TRBV28	TRBJ1-2	CASSAQGAYGYTF	TGTGCCAGCAGTGCACAGGGGGCGTATGGCTACACCTTC
NA	NA	TRBV27	TRBJ2-6	CASSVQVANVLTF	TGTGCCAGCAGTGTACAGGTTGCCAACGTCCTGACTTTC
NA	NA	TRBV9	TRBJ1-5	CASSVGQGHSNQPQHF	TGTGCCAGCAGCGTAGGTCAGGGGCATAGCAATCAGCCCCAGCATTTT
NA	TRBD1	TRBV7-9	TRBJ1-2	CASSLPLGNDRASGGYTF	TGTGCCAGCAGCTTACCGTTGGGGAACGACAGGGCGTCGGGTGGCTACACCTTC
NA	NA	TRBV5-6	TRBJ1-5	CASSSGQINQPQHF	TGTGCCAGCAGCTCGGGACAAATTAATCAGCCCCAGCATTTT
NA	TRBD1	TRBV27	TRBJ2-4	CASSEDRGNIQYF	TGTGCCAGCAGTGAGGACAGGGGAAACATTCAGTACTTC